The clone carrying this T cell receptor (beta chain) was counted many times. This sample was included in a study of T-cell reconstitution after alpha-beta-depleted transplantation in children. This CDR3 has 15 amino acids. Trimming stripped 5 bases from V and 7 bases from J, with 18 bases between. Looked up from germline, CDR1 is SSHAT and CDR2 is FNYEAQ (reference sequence). Unique molecular identifiers were used in preparing the TCRbeta library. One entry per CDR3 protein results from TCRdb running MiXCR on the PCR reads. The table has 250,000 to 300,000 distinct CDR3 sequences, 9.5% to 13% seen once.

The sample in question was PBMCs, obtained before TCRalphabeta/CD19-depleted stem cell transplant. The chain carries TRBV7-7 and TRBJ2-1; TRBD2 might be the D (6 bases). This clonotype was obtained from a boy less than two years old with acute myeloid leukemia, due to receive a stem cell transplant. The CDR3 region is CASSARLVPENEQFF. The DNA of the CDR3 is TGTGCCAGCAGCGCCCGACTAGTCCCAGAGAATGAGCAGTTCTTC.